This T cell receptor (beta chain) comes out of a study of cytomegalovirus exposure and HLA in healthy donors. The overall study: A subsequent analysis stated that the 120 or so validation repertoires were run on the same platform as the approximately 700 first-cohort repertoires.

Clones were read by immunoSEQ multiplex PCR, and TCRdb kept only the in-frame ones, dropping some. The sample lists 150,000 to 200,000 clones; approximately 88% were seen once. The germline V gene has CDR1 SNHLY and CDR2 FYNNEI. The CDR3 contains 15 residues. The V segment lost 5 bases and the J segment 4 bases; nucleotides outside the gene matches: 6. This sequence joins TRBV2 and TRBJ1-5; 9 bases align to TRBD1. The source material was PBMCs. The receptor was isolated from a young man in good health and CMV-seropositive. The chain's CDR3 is CASSILQGANQPQHF. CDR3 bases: TGTGCCAGCAGTATCCTACAGGGGGCAAATCAGCCCCAGCATTTT.